One sample yielded the 21 T cell receptor beta chains listed below, sequenced in a study of cytotoxic CD8 clonotypes in ibrutinib-treated CLL. Generated by immunoSEQ multiplex PCR, the TCRdb table keeps only in-frame clones and is missing some. This sample has roughly 330,000 clones, with over 55% found just once. This specimen consisted of PBMCs, obtained after 36 months of ibrutinib treatment. Every receptor here comes from a human donor with chronic lymphocytic leukemia.

The chain employs TRBV4-3 and TRBJ2-3; D is possibly TRBD2 (5 bases). This CDR3 contains 13 residues. V dropped 5 bases and J dropped 1 base, with 7 bases sitting between them. The germline V gene has CDR1 LGHNA and CDR2 YSLEER. CDR3 residues: CASSVLGTDTQYF. The CDR3 nucleotides read TGCGCCAGCAGCGTACTAGGCACAGATACGCAGTATTTT.

The table lists this clone with a count of one. This chain links TRBV2 with TRBJ2-7; 12 nucleotides align to TRBD1. The CDR3 runs 16 residues. Germline CDR1 is SNHLY and CDR2 is FYNNEI. Germline trimming cut 5 bases from V and 3 bases from J; bases unmatched to any gene: 8. Here the CDR3 reads CASSPRDRGRFYEQYF. As DNA, the CDR3 is TGTGCCAGCAGTCCCCGGGACAGGGGGCGATTCTACGAGCAGTACTTC.

This chain uses TRBV15 with TRBJ2-2; a possible D gene is TRBD2 (6 bases). The germline V gene has CDR1 LNHNV and CDR2 YYDKDF (reference sequence). Trimming removed 8 bases at V and 4 bases at J, with 14 bases between. This CDR3 spans 14 amino acids. CDR3 sequence reads: CATSGWRGTGELFF. CDR3 nucleotide sequence: TGTGCCACCTCGGGCTGGCGGGGCACCGGGGAGCTGTTTTTT.

V gene TRBV18 combines with J gene TRBJ2-4, with 10 bases lining up with TRBD1. V dropped 2 bases and J dropped 7; count of bases not matched to a gene: 5. Germline-derived CDR1 and CDR2 are KGHSH and LQKENI. The CDR3 is made up of 15 amino acids. CDR3 nucleotide sequence: TGTGCCAGCTCACCATTGGGACAGGGGACGAACATTCAGTACTTC. Translation gives CASSPLGQGTNIQYF. Supplemented by reference TRBV18 and TRBJ2-4, the full variable domain reads NAGVMQNPRHLVRRRGQEARLRCSPMKGHSHVYWYRQLPEEGLKFMVYLQKENIIDESGMPKERFSAEFPKEGPSILRIQQVVRGDSAAYFCASSPLGQGTNIQYFGAGTRLSVL.

The chain combines TRBV14 with TRBJ1-4; TRBD1 might be the D (6 bases). Germline V gives CDR1 SGHDN, CDR2 FVKESK. Between the trimmed V and J ends, which lost 1 base and 4 bases, there was a span of 13 bases. This CDR3 has 16 residues. CDR3 DNA sequence: TGTGCCAGCAGCCAAGTGGGGGGCGCCAGTAATGAAAAACTGTTTTTT. It yields the protein CASSQVGGASNEKLFF.

This sequence joins TRBV15 and TRBJ1-2; D is unresolved. Trimming cost V 9 bases and J 2 bases, with 10 bases left between them. Per the germline V gene, CDR1 is LNHNV and CDR2 is YYDKDF (reference sequence). The CDR3 loop spans 12 amino acids. The CDR3, as DNA: TGTGCCACGGGAAACCCCAACTATGGCTACACCTTC. The encoded protein is CATGNPNYGYTF. The whole variable domain, filled in from reference TRBV15 and TRBJ1-2, reads DAMVIQNPRYQVTQFGKPVTLSCSQTLNHNVMYWYQQKSSQAPKLLFHYYDKDFNNEADTPDNFQSRRPNTSFCFLDIRSPGLGDTAMYLCATGNPNYGYTFGSGTRLTVV.

This clone was observed a single time. V and J are TRBV7-6 and TRBJ1-3, with D possibly TRBD1 on 5 matching bases. The CDR3 totals 15 residues. Germline V gene lookup returns CDR1 SGHVS and CDR2 FNYEAQ. V shed 1 base and J shed 2 bases, with 9 bases lying between them. Written as DNA, the CDR3 is TGTGCCAGCAGCTTAGGGCCAGGGACTGGAAACACCATATATTTT. This encodes CASSLGPGTGNTIYF.

This chain joins TRBV6-1 and TRBJ2-1; the match to TRBD2 covers 9 bases. The germline gives CDR1 MNHNS, CDR2 SASEGT. The CDR3 loop spans 17 amino acids. With 2 bases clipped from V and 4 bases from J, the junction kept 9 bases outside the gene matches. The CDR3 nucleotides are TGTGCCAGCAGTGAAAATGCATTCAGCGGGGGGTACAATGAGCAGTTCTTC. Protein product: CASSENAFSGGYNEQFF.

V and J are TRBV27 and TRBJ2-7, with 13 bases identical to TRBD2. The CDR3 sequence is 18 residues long. Germline V gene sequence: CDR1 MNHEY, CDR2 SMNVEV (reference sequence). The V gene end was trimmed by 5 bases and the J gene end by 1 base; junction bases not matched to a gene: 11. The CDR3 here is CASSQKPGTSGNSYEQYF. The CDR3 nucleotides are TGTGCCAGCAGTCAAAAGCCCGGGACTAGCGGGAATTCCTACGAGCAGTACTTC.

This clone was detected only a few times. The same CDR3 arises from other DNA sequences in this sample as well. The rearrangement uses TRBV18 and TRBJ2-7; TRBD2 is a possible D gene (5 bases). In germline, CDR1 is KGHSH, CDR2 LQKENI. This CDR3 contains 13 residues. Trimming took 0 bases from V and 4 from J, leaving 7 bases between them. The CDR3: CASSPPGSYEQYF. Written as DNA, the CDR3 is TGTGCCAGCTCACCACCGGGGAGTTACGAGCAGTACTTC. Supplemented by reference TRBV18 and TRBJ2-7, the full variable domain reads NAGVMQNPRHLVRRRGQEARLRCSPMKGHSHVYWYRQLPEEGLKFMVYLQKENIIDESGMPKERFSAEFPKEGPSILRIQQVVRGDSAAYFCASSPPGSYEQYFGPGTRLTVT.

The chain joins TRBV11-2 to TRBJ2-7; D call uncertain. The CDR3 runs 14 residues. V lost 5 bases and J lost 2, with 13 bases in between. Germline CDR1 and CDR2: SGHAT and FQNNGV. Written as DNA, the CDR3 is TGTGCCAGCAGCCAGGAGTCTACGGCCTACGAGCAGTACTTC. This codes for CASSQESTAYEQYF.

The gene calls are TRBV7-3 and TRBJ2-3, with TRBD1 as a possible D gene (5 bases). Trimming took off 6 bases at V and 0 bases at J, with 10 bases between the two ends. Germline V CDR1 and CDR2: SGHTA, FQGTGA. The CDR3 loop spans 14 amino acids. Here the CDR3 DNA reads TGTGCCAGCAGTTCAGGGCGGAGCACAGATACGCAGTATTTT. This sequence encodes CASSSGRSTDTQYF.

V is TRBV6-5 and J is TRBJ2-7, with TRBD2 identical over 11 bases. Losses at the gene ends were 4 bases for V and 1 base for J; bases not matched to a gene: 3. The CDR3 sequence is 15 residues long. Germline CDR1 MNHEY, CDR2 SVGAGI. CDR3 DNA sequence: TGTGCCAGCAGTTCTCTAGCGGGAGGTTCCTACGAGCAGTACTTC. This sequence encodes CASSSLAGGSYEQYF.

V is TRBV28 and J is TRBJ2-7; weak D call: TRBD1 (5 bases). The CDR3 contains 13 residues. Per germline, CDR1 MDHEN and CDR2 SYDVKM. Trimming took off 6 bases at V and 9 bases at J, with 18 bases between the two ends. The CDR3 sequence is CASRAGYPTRQYF. The CDR3 DNA reads as TGTGCCAGCAGGGCAGGGTACCCTACGAGGCAGTACTTC. Full variable domain (rest looked up from reference TRBV28 and TRBJ2-7): DVKVTQSSRYLVKRTGEKVFLECVQDMDHENMFWYRQDPGLGLRLIYFSYDVKMKEKGDIPEGYSVSREKKERFSLILESASTNQTSMYLCASRAGYPTRQYFGPGTRLTVT.

The chain has TRBV4-3 and TRBJ1-5; a possible D gene is TRBD1 (6 bases). The CDR3 totals 16 residues. Germline assignment: CDR1 LGHNA and CDR2 YSLEER. Trimming removed 1 base from V and 5 bases from J, with 15 bases in between. The CDR3 region has the DNA TGCGCCAGCAGCCAAGGTCTGGGACAAACTTATCAGCCCCAGCATTTT. As protein: CASSQGLGQTYQPQHF.

The chain joins TRBV29-1 to TRBJ2-1, with TRBD2 matching 12 bases. The germline V gene has CDR1 SQVTM and CDR2 ANQGSEA. V lost 1 base to trimming and J lost 4 bases; unmatched junction nucleotides: 2. CDR3 length equals 15 residues. CDR3 nucleotides: TGCAGCGTTGAAGCCGGACTAGCGGGATACAATGAGCAGTTCTTC. This translates into CSVEAGLAGYNEQFF.

V is TRBV6-6 and J is TRBJ2-3, with 9 bases identical to TRBD1. The ends lost 5 bases at V and 10 bases at J; junction bases unmatched: 13. Germline CDR1 MNHNY, CDR2 SVGAGI (reference sequence). This CDR3 spans 15 amino acids. CDR3 DNA sequence: TGTGCCAGCAGTACCCGGGACAGGGAGCCCCTGGCGCAGTATTTT. Translated, it gives CASSTRDREPLAQYF.

DNA for the CDR3: TGTGCCAGCAGCTCGACAGGGGTACACGAGCAGTACTTC. Translated: CASSSTGVHEQYF. The chain is built from TRBV11-3 and TRBJ2-7, with 8 bases aligning to TRBD1. The CDR3 consists of 13 residues. Looked up from germline, CDR1 is SGHNT and CDR2 is YENEEA. The trim removed 4 bases at V and 5 bases at J, leaving 4 bases unmatched.

This sequence joins TRBV5-6 and TRBJ1-1, with D uncertain. CDR3 size: 17 residues. Per the germline V gene, CDR1 is SGHDT and CDR2 is YYEEEE. V was clipped by 4 bases and J by 1 base, with 20 bases between them. The CDR3 DNA is TGTGCCAGCAGCCTTCGTAGGACCGGGAACACGAACACTGAAGCTTTCTTT. Amino acids: CASSLRRTGNTNTEAFF.

The chain uses TRBV28 and TRBJ1-2, with unresolved D. Germline assignment: CDR1 MDHEN and CDR2 SYDVKM. The V end lost 6 bases, the J end lost 5 bases, and 10 bases lay between the germline ends. CDR3 size: 12 residues. CDR3 sequence reads: CASRKAAYGYTF. In DNA, the CDR3 is TGTGCCAGCAGGAAGGCAGCATATGGCTACACCTTC.

This chain joins TRBV5-1 and TRBJ2-7; 8 bases agree with TRBD2. CDR1 SGHRS and CDR2 YFSETQ come from the germline V gene. Trimming at V came to 0 bases and at J to 4 bases, leaving 6 bases not matched to a gene. The CDR3 consists of 15 residues. CDR3 in DNA: TGCGCCAGCAGCTTGGCAGTAGCGGGGTTTTACGAGCAGTACTTC. Translated: CASSLAVAGFYEQYF. Filled out from reference TRBV5-1 and TRBJ2-7, the complete variable domain reads KAGVTQTPRYLIKTRGQQVTLSCSPISGHRSVSWYQQTPGQGLQFLFEYFSETQRNKGNFPGRFSGRQFSNSRSEMNVSTLELGDSALYLCASSLAVAGFYEQYFGPGTRLTVT.